This TCR beta chain was profiled in a study of CXCR3-negative and CXCR3-positive naive CD8 T cells. Whole-study context: Roughly 130 million TRB reads in total, about 1.5 +/- 0.3 million per library. Study-wide points: Sequencing showed both naive subsets with comparably high diversity, and memory CD8+ cells much lower. Whereas memory cells differed, naive CXCR3-negative and CXCR3-positive cells shared similar TRBV-TRBJ usage.

Comments on this clonotype: Its antigen remains unidentified.

This CDR3 has 14 residues. Per germline, CDR1 SGHKS and CDR2 YYEKEE (reference sequence). In triplicate, each CD8+ T cell subset was sorted at 250,000 to 300,000 cells per replicate. Researchers prepared the TRB cDNA libraries using 5' RACE with UMI labels. Using the 5' RACE reads, TCRdb records one entry per CDR3 protein without DNA. The sample's table shows 45,000 to 65,000 distinct CDR3 sequences. The source material was memory CD8+ T cells from blood. The chain joins TRBV5-5 to TRBJ1-5; the TRBD1 assignment by TCRdb is unverifiable without DNA. The receptor was derived from a human donor in good health. Some clones in this sample may be carry-over from other donors' samples. CDR3 sequence: CASSLEAGVAPQHF.